A selection of T cell receptor beta chains follows, all from one sample in a study of T cells expressing NK-cell markers. TCRdb reprocessed the 5' RACE reads and keeps a single row for each CDR3 protein, giving no DNA. This sample's table reports about 370,000 distinct CDR3 sequences. The source material was blood T cells: a sorted CD56 or NKG2C T cell subset, CD4+ or CD8+ T cells, or bulk PBMC T cells (not recorded which). These receptors all come from a woman aged 45 to 65 in good health. Both conserved end residues are part of each CDR3.

TRBV3-1	TRBJ1-5	CASSQDVGNNQPQHF
TRBV20-1	TRBJ2-1	CSAWTRLEQFF
TRBV7-9	TRBJ1-5	CASSPGTGPQPQHF
TRBV14	TRBJ2-1	CASSLQPTSFEQFF
TRBV20-1	TRBJ2-1	CSARVPSGRVTYNEQFF
TRBV20-1	TRBJ2-2	CSARDYSAQNTGELFF
TRBV20-1	TRBJ2-1	CSARDSRVTYNEQFF
TRBV12-3/TRBV12-4	TRBJ1-5	CASAVGTGGNQPQHF
TRBV5-1	TRBJ2-5	CASSPQTSKETQYF
TRBV4-1	TRBJ2-3	CASSHGLGDTQYF
TRBV20-1	TRBJ2-6	CSASLRRLSGANVLTF
TRBV20-1	TRBJ2-5	CSASRDRRETQYF